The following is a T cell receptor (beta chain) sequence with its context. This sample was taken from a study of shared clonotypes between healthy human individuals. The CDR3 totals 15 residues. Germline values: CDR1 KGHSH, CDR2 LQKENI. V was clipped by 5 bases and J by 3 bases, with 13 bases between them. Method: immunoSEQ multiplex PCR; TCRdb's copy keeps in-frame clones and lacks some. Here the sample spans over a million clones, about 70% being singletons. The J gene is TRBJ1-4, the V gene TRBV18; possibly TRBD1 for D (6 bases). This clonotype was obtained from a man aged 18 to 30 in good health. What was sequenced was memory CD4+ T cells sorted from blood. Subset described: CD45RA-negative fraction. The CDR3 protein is CASSTKQGANEKLFF. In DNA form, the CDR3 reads TGTGCCAGCTCAACAAAACAGGGAGCTAATGAAAAACTGTTTTTT.